Following are 4 T cell receptor beta chains from one sample sequenced in a study of cytomegalovirus exposure and HLA in healthy donors. The PCR employed 60 Vbeta primers together with 13 Jbeta primers. The assay was immunoSEQ multiplex PCR, and TCRdb's table has in-frame clones only and misses some. The repertoire holds roughly 150,000 clones, with approximately 61% as singletons. Sequencing was performed on PBMCs. These receptors came from a human donor in good health.

This rearrangement joins TRBV25-1 to TRBJ2-7; TRBD1 aligns across 7 bases. The trim removed 5 bases at V and 4 bases at J, leaving 11 bases unmatched. The CDR3 sequence is 15 residues long. The germline gives CDR1 MGHDK, CDR2 SYGVNS. This CDR3 reads CASSSGGAPVYEQYF. CDR3 DNA sequence: TGTGCCAGCAGTTCAGGGGGAGCCCCCGTTTACGAGCAGTACTTC.

This clone has more than one count but fewer than ten. The gene calls are TRBV19 and TRBJ2-3; D unclear. The germline gives CDR1 LNHDA, CDR2 SQIVND (reference sequence). The CDR3 has 14 residues. With 5 bases removed from V and 4 bases from J, the gap between germline ends came to 13 bases. CDR3 coding DNA: TGTGCCAGTAGTGACGGAGCTCGGGCAGATACGCAGTATTTT. Its translation is CASSDGARADTQYF.

The genes are TRBV2 and TRBJ2-3; D may be TRBD2 (5 bases). Trimming took off 4 bases at V and 5 bases at J, with 13 bases between the two ends. Germline CDR1 reads SNHLY; CDR2 reads FYNNEI. The CDR3 spans 14 residues. The CDR3 coding sequence is TGTGCCAGCAGTGGGACTCCTTTGCAAGATACGCAGTATTTT. Translated: CASSGTPLQDTQYF.

This clone was counted a few times. The V gene is TRBV6-5, the J gene TRBJ2-7, with 7 nucleotides matching TRBD1. The CDR3 sequence is 15 residues long. Germline loops: CDR1 MNHEY, CDR2 SVGAGI. V lost 2 bases and J lost 3; bases outside the gene matches: 7. CDR3 residues: CASSYGAGTVYEQYF. CDR3 coding DNA: TGTGCCAGCAGTTACGGCGCCGGGACAGTCTACGAGCAGTACTTC.